This entry lists 14 T cell receptor beta chains sequenced from one sample in a study of CD4+ T cells in melanoma. Data came from immunoSEQ multiplex PCR; TCRdb stores just in-frame clones and leaves some out. The sample contains some 47,000 clones, roughly 89% of which appear only once. Material for sequencing was peripheral blood. Receptors originate from a human donor with melanoma.

The chain couples TRBV11-2 to TRBJ1-6, with 8 bases identical to TRBD1. Germline lookup yields CDR1 SGHAT and CDR2 FQNNGV. The CDR3 spans 15 residues. Trimming removed 5 bases from V and 10 bases from J; junction bases left unmatched: 10. The CDR3 DNA reads as TGTGCCAGCAGCCAGGGACAGGCAGGACGGTCACCCCTCCACTTT. It is translated as CASSQGQAGRSPLHF.

J is TRBJ1-1 and V is TRBV7-8; 7 nucleotides agree with TRBD1. The CDR3 loop spans 15 amino acids. V lost 4 bases to trimming and J lost 1 base; unmatched junction nucleotides: 6. Germline V lookup: CDR1 SGHVS, CDR2 FQNEAQ. The CDR3 DNA sequence: TGTGCCAGCAGCTCGTCCAGGACAGGGAACACTGAAGCTTTCTTT. Its protein is CASSSSRTGNTEAFF.

This chain joins TRBV5-5 and TRBJ2-3; 9 positions match TRBD1. Germline V gene data show CDR1 as SGHKS and CDR2 as YYEKEE (reference sequence). This CDR3 is built from 15 residues. Losses at the gene ends were 4 bases for V and 3 bases for J; bases not matched to a gene: 6. The CDR3 protein is CASSPIGQGTDTQYF. The CDR3 region has the DNA TGTGCCAGCAGCCCTATCGGACAGGGGACAGATACGCAGTATTTT. The full variable domain, rest sourced from reference TRBV5-5 and TRBJ2-3, is DAGVTQSPTHLIKTRGQQVTLRCSPISGHKSVSWYQQVLGQGPQFIFQYYEKEERGRGNFPDRFSARQFPNYSSELNVNALLLGDSALYLCASSPIGQGTDTQYFGPGTRLTVL.

This clone has only one observation. The chain combines TRBV7-3 with TRBJ2-1, with 7 bases lining up with TRBD1. Germline lookup yields CDR1 SGHTA and CDR2 FQGTGA. This CDR3 region has 14 residues. V trimming: 6 bases; J trimming: 6 bases; junction bases outside the gene matches: 8. The CDR3 DNA follows: TGTGCCAGCAGTCGCCATTCAGGGGGCAATGAGCAGTTCTTC. Translated: CASSRHSGGNEQFF. Filled out from reference TRBV7-3 and TRBJ2-1, the complete variable domain reads GAGVSQTPSNKVTEKGKYVELRCDPISGHTALYWYRQSLGQGPEFLIYFQGTGAADDSGLPNDRFFAVRPEGSVSTLKIQRTERGDSAVYLCASSRHSGGNEQFFGPGTRLTVL.

J is TRBJ1-4 and V is TRBV7-9, with D tentatively TRBD1 (5 bases). Trimming shortened V by 1 base and J by 1 base, and 13 bases separated the two germline ends. CDR3 length equals 17 residues. CDR1 and CDR2 from the germline V gene are SEHNR and FQNEAQ (reference sequence). The CDR3, as DNA: TGTGCCAGCAGCTTAGTGGGGACGGGCATAACTAATGAAAAACTGTTTTTT. This gives the protein CASSLVGTGITNEKLFF.

This chain links TRBV7-2 with TRBJ2-5; D gene unclear. CDR1 is SGHTA, CDR2 FQGNSA, per germline. CDR3 size: 13 residues. V was shortened by 0 bases and J by 3 bases, with 5 bases between the two germline ends. The CDR3 sequence is CASSLAPEETQYF. The CDR3 DNA follows: TGTGCCAGCAGCTTAGCGCCAGAAGAGACCCAGTACTTC.

CDR3 region: CASSPVGGQPTDTQYF. The CDR3, as DNA: TGTGCCAGCTCACCCGTTGGGGGACAACCAACAGATACGCAGTATTTT. The chain has TRBV18 and TRBJ2-3, with a tentative D call TRBD1 (6 bases). Germline lookup yields CDR1 KGHSH and CDR2 LQKENI. The length of the CDR3 is 16 residues. The V and J ends lost 3 bases and 3 bases respectively, with 16 bases between them.

The gene calls are TRBV7-9 and TRBJ2-2, with a tentative D call TRBD1 (6 bases). V lost 4 bases and J 6 bases, leaving 15 bases between the germline ends. This CDR3 is 15 amino acids long. CDR1 and CDR2 (germline): SEHNR, FQNEAQ (reference sequence). In nucleotides, the CDR3 is TGTGCCAGCAGCTATGTACAACGACAGGCCGGGGAGCTGTTTTTT. It codes for CASSYVQRQAGELFF. Together with reference TRBV7-9 and TRBJ2-2, the CDR3 gives the full variable domain: DTGVSQNPRHKITKRGQNVTFRCDPISEHNRLYWYRQTLGQGPEFLTYFQNEAQLEKSRLLSDRFSAERPKGSFSTLEIQRTEQGDSAMYLCASSYVQRQAGELFFGEGSRLTVL.

V and J are TRBV27 and TRBJ1-1; TRBD1 is a possible D gene (6 bases). CDR1 and CDR2 (germline): MNHEY, SMNVEV (reference sequence). The CDR3 consists of 18 residues. Trimming removed 4 bases at V and 0 bases at J, with 21 bases between. CDR3 sequence (DNA): TGTGCCAGCAGTTCCCCCAGGGAGGGAAGGGGGTTGAACACTGAAGCTTTCTTT. Its protein is CASSSPREGRGLNTEAFF.

This clone was found many times. CDR3 region: CASSLGRGGSNYGYTF. DNA for the CDR3: TGTGCCAGCAGCTTAGGACGCGGGGGCTCTAACTATGGCTACACCTTC. The chain employs TRBV7-6 and TRBJ1-2, with a weak D call TRBD1 (6 bases). Trimming left V 1 base short and J 0 bases short, with 12 bases between. The CDR3 is 16 amino acids. Per germline, CDR1 SGHVS and CDR2 FNYEAQ. The full variable domain, in which reference TRBV7-6 and TRBJ1-2 provide the parts outside the CDR3, is GAGVSQSPRYKVTKRGQDVALRCDPISGHVSLYWYRQALGQGPEFLTYFNYEAQQDKSGLPNDRFSAERPEGSISTLTIQRTEQRDSAMYRCASSLGRGGSNYGYTFGSGTRLTVV.

A single count supports this clone. The chain combines TRBV7-2 with TRBJ1-3, with no clear D. V lost 8 bases and J lost 0, with 14 bases in between. Germline CDR1 is SGHTA and CDR2 is FQGNSA. The CDR3 extends over 15 amino acids. CDR3 in amino acids: CASGPPPSSGNTIYF. Here the CDR3 DNA reads TGTGCCAGCGGCCCCCCACCAAGCTCTGGAAACACCATATATTTT.

The chain combines TRBV7-9 with TRBJ1-1, with 7 bases fitting TRBD1. This CDR3 spans 14 amino acids. The trim removed 2 bases at V and 2 bases at J, leaving 2 bases unmatched. Germline V CDR1 and CDR2: SEHNR, FQNEAQ (reference sequence). The CDR3 loop is CASSLSGGNTEAFF. CDR3 nucleotide sequence: TGTGCCAGCAGCTTATCAGGGGGTAACACTGAAGCTTTCTTT.

The rearrangement joins TRBV7-9 to TRBJ2-1; D ambiguous. The CDR3 has 11 residues. Trimming took off 5 bases at V and 5 bases at J, with 4 bases between the two ends. The germline V gene has CDR1 SEHNR and CDR2 FQNEAQ (reference sequence). Here the CDR3 reads CASSPDNEQFF. The DNA for the CDR3 is TGTGCCAGCAGCCCGGACAATGAGCAGTTCTTC.

The chain combines TRBV7-2 with TRBJ1-4, with no clear D. The V gene's germline CDR1 is SGHTA and CDR2 FQGNSA. This CDR3 spans 16 amino acids. The V end lost 5 bases, the J end lost 5 bases, and 18 bases lay between the germline ends. CDR3 loop: CASSRATGVLNEKLFF. As DNA, the CDR3 is TGTGCCAGCAGCCGAGCCACCGGGGTTCTGAATGAAAAACTGTTTTTT.